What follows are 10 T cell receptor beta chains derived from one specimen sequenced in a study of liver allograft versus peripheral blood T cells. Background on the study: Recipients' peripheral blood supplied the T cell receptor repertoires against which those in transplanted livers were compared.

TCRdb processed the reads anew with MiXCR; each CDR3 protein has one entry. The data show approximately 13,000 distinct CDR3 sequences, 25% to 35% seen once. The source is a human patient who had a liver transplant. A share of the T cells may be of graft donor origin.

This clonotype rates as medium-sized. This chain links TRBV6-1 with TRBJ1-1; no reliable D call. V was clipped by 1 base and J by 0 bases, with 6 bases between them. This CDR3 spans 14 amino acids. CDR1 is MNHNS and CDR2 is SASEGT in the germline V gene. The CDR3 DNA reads TGTGCCAGCAGTGAAGGGGTGATGAACACTGAAGCTTTCTTT. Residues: CASSEGVMNTEAFF.

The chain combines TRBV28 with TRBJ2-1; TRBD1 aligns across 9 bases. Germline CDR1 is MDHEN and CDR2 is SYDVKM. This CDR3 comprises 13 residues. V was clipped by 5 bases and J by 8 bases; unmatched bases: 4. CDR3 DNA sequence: TGTGCCAGCAGTGGACAGGGGATGGATGAGCAGTTCTTC. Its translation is CASSGQGMDEQFF. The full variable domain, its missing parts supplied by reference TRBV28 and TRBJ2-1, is DVKVTQSSRYLVKRTGEKVFLECVQDMDHENMFWYRQDPGLGLRLIYFSYDVKMKEKGDIPEGYSVSREKKERFSLILESASTNQTSMYLCASSGQGMDEQFFGPGTRLTVL.

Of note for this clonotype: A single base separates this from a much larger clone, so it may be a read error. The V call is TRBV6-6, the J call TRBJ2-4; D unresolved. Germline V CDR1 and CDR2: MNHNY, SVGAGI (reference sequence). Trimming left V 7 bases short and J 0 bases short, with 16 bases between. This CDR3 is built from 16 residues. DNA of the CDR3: TGTGCCAGCACCTCCGCTGGAGTCCTAGCCAAAAACATTCAGTACTTC. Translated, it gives CASTSAGVLAKNIQYF.

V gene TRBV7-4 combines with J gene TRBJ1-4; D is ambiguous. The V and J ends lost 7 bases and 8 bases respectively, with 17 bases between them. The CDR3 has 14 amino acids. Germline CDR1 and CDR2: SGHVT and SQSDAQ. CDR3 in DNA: TGTGCCAGCACCCCGCTTGGCCTGGAGGAAAAACTGTTTTTT. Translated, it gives CASTPLGLEEKLFF.

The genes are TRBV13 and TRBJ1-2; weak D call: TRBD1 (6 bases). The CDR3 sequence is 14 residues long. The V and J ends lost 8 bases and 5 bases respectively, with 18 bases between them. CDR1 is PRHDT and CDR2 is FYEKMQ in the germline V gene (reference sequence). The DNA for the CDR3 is TGTGCCAGCCTACGCCCAGGGGAAGGGTATGGCTACACCTTC. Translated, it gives CASLRPGEGYGYTF.

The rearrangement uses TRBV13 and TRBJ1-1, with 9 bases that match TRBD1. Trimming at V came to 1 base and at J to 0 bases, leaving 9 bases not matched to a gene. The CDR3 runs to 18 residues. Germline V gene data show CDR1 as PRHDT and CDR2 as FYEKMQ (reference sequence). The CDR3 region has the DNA TGTGCCAGCAGCTTAGTAGTCGGGACAGGGATGATGAACACTGAAGCTTTCTTT. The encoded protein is CASSLVVGTGMMNTEAFF. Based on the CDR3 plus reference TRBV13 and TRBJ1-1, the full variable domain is AAGVIQSPRHLIKEKRETATLKCYPIPRHDTVYWYQQGPGQDPQFLISFYEKMQSDKGSIPDRFSAQQFSDYHSELNMSSLELGDSALYFCASSLVVGTGMMNTEAFFGQGTRLTVV.

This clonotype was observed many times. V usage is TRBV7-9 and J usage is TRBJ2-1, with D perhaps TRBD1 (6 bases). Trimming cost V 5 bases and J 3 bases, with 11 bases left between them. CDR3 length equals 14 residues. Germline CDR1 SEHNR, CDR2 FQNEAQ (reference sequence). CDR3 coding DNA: TGTGCCAGCAGCCCCACGGACAGCTACAATGAGCAGTTCTTC. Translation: CASSPTDSYNEQFF.

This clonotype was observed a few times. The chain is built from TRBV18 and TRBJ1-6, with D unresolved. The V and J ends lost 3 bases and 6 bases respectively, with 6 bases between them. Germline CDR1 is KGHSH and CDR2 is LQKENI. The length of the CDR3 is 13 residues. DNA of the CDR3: TGTGCCAGCTCACCTTCACCTAATTCACCCCTCCACTTT. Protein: CASSPSPNSPLHF.

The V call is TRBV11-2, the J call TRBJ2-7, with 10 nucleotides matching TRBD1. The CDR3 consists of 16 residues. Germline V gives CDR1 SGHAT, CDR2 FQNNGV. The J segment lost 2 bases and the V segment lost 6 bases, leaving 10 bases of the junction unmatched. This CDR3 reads CASRGGTGEVTYEQYF. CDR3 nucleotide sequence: TGTGCCAGCAGGGGAGGGACAGGGGAGGTTACCTACGAGCAGTACTTC.

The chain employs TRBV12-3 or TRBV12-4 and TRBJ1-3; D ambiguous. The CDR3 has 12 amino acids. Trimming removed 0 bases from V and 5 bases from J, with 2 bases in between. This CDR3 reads CASSLARNTIYF. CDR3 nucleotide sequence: TGTGCCAGCAGTTTAGCGAGAAACACCATATATTTT.